These 6 T cell receptor beta chains were sequenced from one sample in a study of blood T cell repertoires in COVID-19. The repertoire was sequenced with immunoSEQ multiplex PCR; TCRdb's copy has only in-frame clones and lacks some. The sample lists hundreds of thousands of clones; around 83% were seen once. The specimen sequenced was peripheral blood. These receptors were collected from a woman of 80 years or more with acute or convalescent COVID-19.

The V gene is TRBV11-2, the J gene TRBJ2-1; D is possibly TRBD1 (6 bases). V lost 2 bases and J 6 bases, leaving 20 bases between the germline ends. Germline CDR1 is SGHAT and CDR2 is FQNNGV. This CDR3 is 17 amino acids long. CDR3 in amino acids: CASSLFLVAGVANEQFF. The DNA of the CDR3 is TGTGCCAGCAGCTTATTTCTAGTAGCAGGGGTGGCCAATGAGCAGTTCTTC.

This clone was recorded only once. The chain joins TRBV7-9 to TRBJ2-3, with 10 bases identical to TRBD2. The CDR3 has 16 residues. The germline V gene encodes CDR1 SEHNR and CDR2 FQNEAQ (reference sequence). Unmatched junction bases numbered 5, after V lost 3 bases and J lost 2 bases. Here the CDR3 reads CASSFIAGGITDTQYF. DNA for the CDR3: TGTGCCAGCAGCTTTATAGCGGGGGGTATCACAGATACGCAGTATTTT.

The chain employs TRBV5-1 and TRBJ1-2; 7 bases are shared with TRBD1. The CDR3 is made up of 15 amino acids. Losses at the gene ends were 4 bases for V and 5 bases for J; bases not matched to a gene: 11. Germline V lookup: CDR1 SGHRS, CDR2 YFSETQ. CDR3 in DNA: TGCGCCAGCAGCGTCTCGGCAGGGGGTGGTTATGGCTACACCTTC. This gives the protein CASSVSAGGGYGYTF.

DNA of the CDR3: TGTGCCAGCAGTTACTCTGCACAGGAGAACACTGAAGCTTTCTTT. Its protein is CASSYSAQENTEAFF. The chain has TRBV6-5 and TRBJ1-1; TRBD1 is a possible D gene (5 bases). CDR3 length: 15 residues. CDR1 is MNHEY, CDR2 SVGAGI, per germline. Deletions cut 0 bases from V and 1 base from J, with 9 bases between.

The chain combines TRBV28 with TRBJ1-5; D may be TRBD1 (5 bases). V was trimmed by 5 bases and J by 5 bases, leaving 16 bases between them. The CDR3 spans 15 residues. The germline gives CDR1 MDHEN, CDR2 SYDVKM. The CDR3 bases are TGTGCCAGCAGTCCCCTCTCAGGGATTCATCAGCCCCAGCATTTT. This gives the protein CASSPLSGIHQPQHF.

The rearrangement joins TRBV23-1 to TRBJ1-5; 7 positions match TRBD1. TRBV23-1 counts as an open reading frame of uncertain function. Trimming at V came to 3 bases and at J to 3 bases, leaving 5 bases not matched to a gene. CDR3 size: 15 residues. The CDR3 protein is CASSHTGQLNQPQHF. As DNA, the CDR3 is TGCGCCAGCAGTCACACGGGACAGCTCAATCAGCCCCAGCATTTT.